This T cell receptor beta chain appears in the sequencing data of a study of PD-1 blockade in classical Hodgkin lymphoma. Study results and limitations: CD4+ TCR diversity, unlike CD8+, climbed significantly by C4D1. Newly diagnosed patients were reported to exhibit reduced baseline TCR diversity relative to healthy donors.

Produced via immunoSEQ multiplex PCR; TCRdb's table is partial and in-frame only. The table records 17,000 or so clones, more than 75% of them present only once. Each patient's relapse followed autologous stem cell transplantation, and brentuximab vedotin exposure varied. Best responses were complete response, partial response or progressive disease. Germline CDR1 reads MDHEN; CDR2 reads SYDVKM. Trimming cost V 5 bases and J 6 bases, with 6 bases left between them. This CDR3 is built from 11 residues. Concerning this clone: Its antigen remains unidentified.

The sequence came from a human donor with classical Hodgkin lymphoma. The J gene is TRBJ2-3, the V gene TRBV28, with unresolved D. Material: peripheral blood mononuclear cells (PBMCs), obtained before the second cycle of nivolumab. The CDR3, as DNA: TGTGCCAGCAGTGTCAGGGATACGCAGTATTTT. This encodes CASSVRDTQYF.